This T cell receptor (beta chain) was profiled in a study of blood T cell repertoires in COVID-19. Overall study: Italy, Spain and the United States were the sources of the convalescent and acute COVID-19 samples. In each case, the material was cDNA or gDNA derived from T cells, B-cell-depleted T cells, or PBMCs.

Trimming removed 5 bases at V and 0 bases at J, with 10 bases between. CDR3 size: 14 residues. Germline CDR1 is SGHNT and CDR2 is YYREEE (reference sequence). This clone was detected only once. In the original analysis: The authors estimated nucleated cell counts from reference gene primer amplification. Using immunoSEQ multiplex PCR, the repertoire was profiled, and TCRdb retains in-frame clones only, with some absent. V and J calls plus clone size are reproduced from that table; the DNA served to infer D and trimming. The profile shows some 100,000 clones, about 86% of them singletons. V is TRBV5-4 and J is TRBJ2-3; possible D gene TRBD2, 6 bases. Sequenced sample: peripheral blood. This TCR was sampled from a woman between 65 and 79 years old with acute or convalescent COVID-19. The DNA of the CDR3 is TGTGCCAGCAGGCCCGGGACTAGCACAGATACGCAGTATTTT. Translated: CASRPGTSTDTQYF.